The clone carrying this T cell receptor (beta chain) was found a few times. The data stem from a study of T cells in Graves' hyperthyroidism and ophthalmopathy. Uncontrolled infections, other autoimmune diseases, pregnancy or lactation led to exclusion of patients. Clinical symptoms, serum thyroxine, TRAb, thyroid ultrasound and orbital computed tomography established diagnosis. What was amplified from RNA transcripts were TCR beta CDR3 regions. During a first-round RT-PCR of the TCR CDR3, the HTBI primer set was used. TCRdb reprocessed the multiplex PCR reads with MiXCR, giving one entry per CDR3 protein. Among about 600,000 distinct CDR3 sequences listed, 14% were seen once. Material: blood. The TCR originated in a woman in her late teens or twenties with Graves' ophthalmopathy.

Here the CDR3 DNA reads TGTGCCAGCAGCGTAGGCATCTCTGGGGCCAACGTCCTGACTTTC. This translates into CASSVGISGANVLTF. V usage is TRBV9 and J usage is TRBJ2-6; D is unresolved. Trimming pared 0 bases from V and 0 bases from J, leaving 4 bases between. In germline, CDR1 is SGDLS, CDR2 YYNGEE. CDR3 length equals 15 residues.